What follows describes a single TCR beta chain. The record originates from a study of CD8+CD57+ T cells in acquired aplastic anemia. Genomic DNA constituted the template upon which TCR beta VDJ and CDR3 profiling was performed. TCRdb re-analysed the reads in MiXCR, keeping a single row per CDR3 protein. This repertoire shows some 64,000 distinct CDR3 sequences, roughly 58% found once; its top ten account for 2% to 3%. V shed 4 bases and J 0 bases; nucleotides not matched to a gene: 3. Germline CDR1 and CDR2: SGHTA and FQGTGA. This CDR3 has 15 amino acids. This receptor was identified in a human donor in good health, serving as a control. What was sequenced was sorted CD4+, CD8+, or CD8+CD57+ T cells (not recorded which) from PBMCs. The genes are TRBV7-3 and TRBJ1-2; 9 positions agree with TRBD1. The CDR3 is CASSSGTGTNYGYTF. DNA of the CDR3: TGTGCCAGCAGCTCGGGGACAGGGACTAACTATGGCTACACCTTC.